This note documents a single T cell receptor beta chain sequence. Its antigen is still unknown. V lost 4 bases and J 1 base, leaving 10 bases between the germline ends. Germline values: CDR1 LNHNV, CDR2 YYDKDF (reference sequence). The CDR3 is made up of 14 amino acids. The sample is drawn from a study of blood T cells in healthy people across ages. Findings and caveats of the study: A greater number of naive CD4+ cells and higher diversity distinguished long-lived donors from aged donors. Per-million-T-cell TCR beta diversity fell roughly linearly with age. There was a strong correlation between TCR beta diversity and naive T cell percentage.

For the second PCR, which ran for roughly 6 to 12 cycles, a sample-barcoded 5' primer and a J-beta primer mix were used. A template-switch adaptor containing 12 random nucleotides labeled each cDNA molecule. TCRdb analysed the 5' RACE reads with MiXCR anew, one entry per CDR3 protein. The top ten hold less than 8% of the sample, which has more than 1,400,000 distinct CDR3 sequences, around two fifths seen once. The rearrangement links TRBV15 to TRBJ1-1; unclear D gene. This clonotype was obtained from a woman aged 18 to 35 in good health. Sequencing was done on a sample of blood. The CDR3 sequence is CATSKGSSNTEAFF. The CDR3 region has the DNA TGTGCCACCAGCAAAGGGAGTTCGAACACTGAAGCTTTCTTT.